The rows below give T cell receptor beta chains drawn from one sample of a study of blood T cell repertoires in COVID-19. The method was immunoSEQ multiplex PCR; TCRdb's version includes in-frame clones alone and lacks a portion of them. The data contain about 350,000 clones, about 90% of them seen just once; the ten biggest clones take up under 1.3%. Source material: PBMCs or T cells enriched from blood (not recorded which). The receptors were sampled from a woman in her twenties or thirties who had recovered from COVID-19. CDR3s include the opening cysteine and the closing phenylalanine or tryptophan. Each record gives: J gene, D gene, V gene, clone size, CDR3 DNA, CDR3 protein. The D gene is left open where the match is weak. Only some rows state a clone size, as once, few, many or a class for expanded clones.

j_call: TRBJ2-7
d_call: -
v_call: TRBV5-1
clone_size: -
cdr3_nt: TGCGCCAGCAGCTTGGGGGCACCTCCACCCTACGAGCAGTACTTC
cdr3_aa: CASSLGAPPPYEQYF

j_call: TRBJ2-1
d_call: -
v_call: TRBV18
clone_size: -
cdr3_nt: TGTGCCAGCTCACCACCGGGGGCCAGCAATGAGCAGTTCTTC
cdr3_aa: CASSPPGASNEQFF

j_call: TRBJ1-2
d_call: -
v_call: TRBV30
clone_size: -
cdr3_nt: TGTGCCTGGAAAGACAGGCGCACGGGGGGCTACACCTTC
cdr3_aa: CAWKDRRTGGYTF

j_call: TRBJ2-7
d_call: -
v_call: TRBV7-9
clone_size: -
cdr3_nt: TGTGCCAGCAGCTCAAGCGTACAGAATAGGGGGCAGTACTTC
cdr3_aa: CASSSSVQNRGQYF

j_call: TRBJ2-5
d_call: -
v_call: TRBV12-3/TRBV12-4
clone_size: once
cdr3_nt: TGTGCCAGCAGTTTACGGGGGGAGACCCAGTACTTC
cdr3_aa: CASSLRGETQYF

j_call: TRBJ2-1
d_call: -
v_call: TRBV27
clone_size: -
cdr3_nt: TGTGCCAGCAGTCTTCTAACCGGGTCCAAATACAATGAGCAGTTCTTC
cdr3_aa: CASSLLTGSKYNEQFF

j_call: TRBJ2-3
d_call: TRBD1
v_call: TRBV5-1
clone_size: -
cdr3_nt: TGCGCCAGCAGGCGTCAGGGGGATCCCACAGATACGCAGTATTTT
cdr3_aa: CASRRQGDPTDTQYF

j_call: TRBJ2-1
d_call: TRBD2
v_call: TRBV5-4
clone_size: -
cdr3_nt: TGTGCCAGCAGCTCGGCCAAATCCTTAGGGAGGGGATACAATGAGCAGTTCTTC
cdr3_aa: CASSSAKSLGRGYNEQFF

j_call: TRBJ1-1
d_call: -
v_call: TRBV7-9
clone_size: -
cdr3_nt: TGTGCCAGCAACAGCGCAGGGGCAGGGACTGAAGCTTTCTTT
cdr3_aa: CASNSAGAGTEAFF

j_call: TRBJ2-1
d_call: -
v_call: TRBV5-1
clone_size: -
cdr3_nt: TGCGCCAGCAGCTTGGTACAGACAGGACGGGGCAATGAGCAGTTCTTC
cdr3_aa: CASSLVQTGRGNEQFF

j_call: TRBJ1-2
d_call: TRBD1
v_call: TRBV19
clone_size: -
cdr3_nt: TGTGCCAGTAGTATAACCAAACAGGGGGCTAATGGCTACACCTTC
cdr3_aa: CASSITKQGANGYTF

j_call: TRBJ1-2
d_call: -
v_call: TRBV4-1
clone_size: -
cdr3_nt: TGCGCCAGCAGCCAAGATAGGTCCTACAGGCCCTATGGCTACACCTTC
cdr3_aa: CASSQDRSYRPYGYTF

j_call: TRBJ2-2
d_call: -
v_call: TRBV7-6
clone_size: once
cdr3_nt: TGTGCCAGCAGCTCATACAGTACCGGGGAGCTGTTTTTT
cdr3_aa: CASSSYSTGELFF

j_call: TRBJ2-7
d_call: TRBD2
v_call: TRBV28
clone_size: -
cdr3_nt: TGTGCCAGCAGCGCCGCCCGGGGACTAGTTCGCGAGCAGTACTTC
cdr3_aa: CASSAARGLVREQYF

j_call: TRBJ2-2
d_call: -
v_call: TRBV7-2
clone_size: -
cdr3_nt: TGTGCCAGCAGCTTAGCGGGGGGAGACATCGGGGAGCTGTTTTTT
cdr3_aa: CASSLAGGDIGELFF

j_call: TRBJ2-3
d_call: -
v_call: TRBV3-1/TRBV3-2
clone_size: -
cdr3_nt: TGTGCCAGCAGCCAAGAGGAGAGCACAGATACGCAGTATTTT
cdr3_aa: CASSQEESTDTQYF

j_call: TRBJ1-6
d_call: TRBD1
v_call: TRBV5-1
clone_size: -
cdr3_nt: TGCGCCAGCAGCCAAGGACAGGGGCGCTCACCCCTCCACTTT
cdr3_aa: CASSQGQGRSPLHF

j_call: TRBJ1-6
d_call: -
v_call: TRBV10-3
clone_size: -
cdr3_nt: TGTGCTACCGGGGGAACAGCGGTTTCAAATTCACCCCTCCACTTT
cdr3_aa: CATGGTAVSNSPLHF

j_call: TRBJ1-2
d_call: -
v_call: TRBV6-5
clone_size: -
cdr3_nt: TGTGCCAGCAGTTACTCGGGGCGGGGCAGTGGCTACACCTTC
cdr3_aa: CASSYSGRGSGYTF

j_call: TRBJ1-5
d_call: -
v_call: TRBV30
clone_size: -
cdr3_nt: TGTGCCTTCCAGCGGGGCGGTCAGCCCCAGCATTTT
cdr3_aa: CAFQRGGQPQHF

j_call: TRBJ2-1
d_call: -
v_call: TRBV7-8
clone_size: -
cdr3_nt: TGTGCCAGCAGCCCGCACTTTGCTCCCTACAATGAGCAGTTCTTC
cdr3_aa: CASSPHFAPYNEQFF

j_call: TRBJ2-7
d_call: -
v_call: TRBV2
clone_size: once
cdr3_nt: TGTGCCAGCCGGATGGCCACGAACGGGAACTGGTACTTC
cdr3_aa: CASRMATNGNWYF

j_call: TRBJ2-5
d_call: TRBD1
v_call: TRBV24-1
clone_size: -
cdr3_nt: TGTGCCACCAGTGATCGAGGGGGCGGGCAAGAGACCCAGTACTTC
cdr3_aa: CATSDRGGGQETQYF

j_call: TRBJ2-1
d_call: TRBD2
v_call: TRBV10-3
clone_size: -
cdr3_nt: TGTGCCATCAATACGCCGGGGGGCAATGAGCAGTTCTTC
cdr3_aa: CAINTPGGNEQFF

j_call: TRBJ2-1
d_call: -
v_call: TRBV4-3
clone_size: -
cdr3_nt: TGCGCCAGCAGCCGAGAGACAGGGCGGGGTGAGCAGTTCTTC
cdr3_aa: CASSRETGRGEQFF

j_call: TRBJ2-3
d_call: TRBD2
v_call: TRBV2
clone_size: -
cdr3_nt: TGTGCCAGCAGTGGATCCGGGACTAGAAGCACAGATACGCAGTATTTT
cdr3_aa: CASSGSGTRSTDTQYF

j_call: TRBJ1-2
d_call: -
v_call: TRBV2
clone_size: once
cdr3_nt: TGTGCCAGCAGTGAACGGGGAGGAATATATGGCTACACCTTC
cdr3_aa: CASSERGGIYGYTF

j_call: TRBJ1-4
d_call: -
v_call: TRBV27
clone_size: -
cdr3_nt: TGTGCCAGCAGTTTCCCGAACGGGAAACTGTTTTTT
cdr3_aa: CASSFPNGKLFF

j_call: TRBJ2-7
d_call: TRBD2
v_call: TRBV7-9
clone_size: -
cdr3_nt: TGTGCCAGCAGCTCAACGGAGGTAGCGGGTTACGAGCAGTACTTC
cdr3_aa: CASSSTEVAGYEQYF

j_call: TRBJ2-2
d_call: -
v_call: TRBV9
clone_size: -
cdr3_nt: TGTGCCAGCAGCGCTACAGGGTACCCCCCCGGGGAGCTGTTTTTT
cdr3_aa: CASSATGYPPGELFF

j_call: TRBJ2-7
d_call: -
v_call: TRBV14
clone_size: -
cdr3_nt: TGTGCCAGCAGCCAAGATCTGCGAGGGAACGAGCAGTACTTC
cdr3_aa: CASSQDLRGNEQYF

j_call: TRBJ2-5
d_call: -
v_call: TRBV24-1
clone_size: -
cdr3_nt: TGTGCCACCAGTGATTTGAGGGGTGAGGAGACCCAGTACTTC
cdr3_aa: CATSDLRGEETQYF

j_call: TRBJ1-5
d_call: -
v_call: TRBV7-2
clone_size: -
cdr3_nt: TGTGCCAGCAGCTTGACACTCAATCAGCCCCAGCATTTT
cdr3_aa: CASSLTLNQPQHF